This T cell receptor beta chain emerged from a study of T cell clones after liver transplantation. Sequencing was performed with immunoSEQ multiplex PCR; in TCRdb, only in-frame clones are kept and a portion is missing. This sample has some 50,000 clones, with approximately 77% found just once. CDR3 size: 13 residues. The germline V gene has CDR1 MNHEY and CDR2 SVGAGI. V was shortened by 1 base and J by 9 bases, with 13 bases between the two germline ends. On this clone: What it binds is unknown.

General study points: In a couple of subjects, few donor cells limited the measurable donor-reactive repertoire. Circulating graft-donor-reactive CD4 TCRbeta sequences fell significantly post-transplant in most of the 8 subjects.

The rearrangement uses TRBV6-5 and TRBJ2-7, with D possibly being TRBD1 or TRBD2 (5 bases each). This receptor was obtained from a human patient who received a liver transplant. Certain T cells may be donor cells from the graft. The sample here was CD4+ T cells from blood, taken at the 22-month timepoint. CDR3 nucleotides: TGTGCCAGCAGTTACTTGGGGGAATCCAGGCAGTACTTC. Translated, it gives CASSYLGESRQYF.